The entry below gives a single T cell receptor (beta chain) sequence along with its context. Its antigen is unknown. This specimen belongs to a study of blood T cells in healthy people across ages. For the second PCR, which ran for roughly 7 to 11 cycles, a sample-barcoded 5' primer and a J-beta primer mix were used. A 12-random-nucleotide template-switch adaptor tagged each cDNA molecule. TCRdb re-analysed the 5' RACE reads in MiXCR, keeping a single row per CDR3 protein. The sample carries hundreds of thousands of distinct CDR3 sequences, under 45% recorded once. Findings and limits, study-wide: With age, beta diversity per million T cells declined roughly linearly, significantly by approximately 40.

Germline V gives CDR1 SGHTA, CDR2 FQGTGA. Trimming removed 3 bases from V and 0 bases from J; junction bases left unmatched: 5. This CDR3 has 17 amino acids. This chain connects TRBV7-3 to TRBJ2-6; 7 bases are shared with TRBD1. Sequenced material: blood. This clonotype originated in a man in his sixties in good health. CDR3 in amino acids: CASSLTGSSSGANVLTF. CDR3 nucleotide sequence: TGTGCCAGCAGCTTGACAGGGTCTAGCTCTGGGGCCAACGTCCTGACTTTC.